The 3 T cell receptor beta chains below all came from one sample that was sequenced in a study of cytotoxic CD8 clonotypes in ibrutinib-treated CLL. Libraries were prepared by immunoSEQ multiplex PCR; TCRdb keeps only in-frame clonotypes and omits some of them. The table lists 150,000 to 250,000 clones, 55% to 85% of them singletons. This material consisted of PBMCs, taken after 24 months of ibrutinib treatment. The origin of the receptors is a human donor with chronic lymphocytic leukemia.

This clone was detected only once. The chain couples TRBV6-5 to TRBJ1-5; no clear D. Trimming took 6 bases from V and 0 from J, leaving 12 bases between them. The CDR3 is 15 residues long. Per the germline V gene, CDR1 is MNHEY and CDR2 is SVGAGI. The CDR3 sequence: CASRPPGPSNQPQHF. CDR3 DNA: TGTGCCAGCAGACCCCCGGGCCCTAGCAATCAGCCCCAGCATTTT.

The chain carries TRBV5-1 and TRBJ2-6; TRBD1 aligns across 7 bases. CDR1 is SGHRS and CDR2 is YFSETQ in the germline V gene. The V and J ends lost 0 bases and 1 base, in that order; junction bases with no gene match: 1. The length of the CDR3 is 16 residues. The CDR3 nucleotides are TGCGCCAGCAGCTTGGAGGGGGCTTCTGGGGCCAACGTCCTGACTTTC. Translating gives CASSLEGASGANVLTF.

V usage is TRBV30 and J usage is TRBJ1-5, with D uncertain. This CDR3 contains 14 residues. V was shortened by 8 bases and J by 4 bases, with 18 bases between the two germline ends. CDR1 and CDR2 from the germline V gene are GTSNPN and SVGIG (reference sequence). The chain's CDR3 is CAEGRVSPNQPQHF. Here the CDR3 DNA reads TGTGCCGAGGGTAGGGTTTCACCAAATCAGCCCCAGCATTTT.